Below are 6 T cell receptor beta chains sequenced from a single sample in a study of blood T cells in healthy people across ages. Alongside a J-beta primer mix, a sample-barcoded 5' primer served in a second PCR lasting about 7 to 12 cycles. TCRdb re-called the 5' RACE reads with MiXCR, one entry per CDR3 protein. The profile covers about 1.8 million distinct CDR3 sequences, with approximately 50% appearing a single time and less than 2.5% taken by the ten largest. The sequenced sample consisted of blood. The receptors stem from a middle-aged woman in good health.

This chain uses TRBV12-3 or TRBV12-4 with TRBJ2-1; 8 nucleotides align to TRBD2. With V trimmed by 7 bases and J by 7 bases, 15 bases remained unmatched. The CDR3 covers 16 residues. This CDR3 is CASNLPGTSLKNEQFF. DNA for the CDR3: TGTGCCAGCAACCTCCCCGGGACTAGTCTGAAGAATGAGCAGTTCTTC.

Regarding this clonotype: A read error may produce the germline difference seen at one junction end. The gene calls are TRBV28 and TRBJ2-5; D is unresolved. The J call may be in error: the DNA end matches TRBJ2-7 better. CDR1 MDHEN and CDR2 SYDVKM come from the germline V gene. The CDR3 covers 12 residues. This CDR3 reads CVSNEEIYEQYF. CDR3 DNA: TGTGTCAGCAACGAAGAAATCTACGAGCAGTACTTC.

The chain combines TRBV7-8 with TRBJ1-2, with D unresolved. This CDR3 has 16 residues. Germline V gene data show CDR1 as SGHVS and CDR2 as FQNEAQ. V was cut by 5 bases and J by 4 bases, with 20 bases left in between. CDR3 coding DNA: TGTGCCAGCAGCCCCCACGGACCCCGTGACGGCTATGGCTACACCTTC. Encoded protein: CASSPHGPRDGYGYTF.

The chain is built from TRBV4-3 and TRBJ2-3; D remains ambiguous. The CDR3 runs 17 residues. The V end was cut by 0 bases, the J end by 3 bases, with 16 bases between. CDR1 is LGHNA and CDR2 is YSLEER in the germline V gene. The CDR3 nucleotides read TGCGCCAGCAGCCAAGATGTCCGTGGCCGCCCGACAGATACGCAGTATTTT. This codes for CASSQDVRGRPTDTQYF.

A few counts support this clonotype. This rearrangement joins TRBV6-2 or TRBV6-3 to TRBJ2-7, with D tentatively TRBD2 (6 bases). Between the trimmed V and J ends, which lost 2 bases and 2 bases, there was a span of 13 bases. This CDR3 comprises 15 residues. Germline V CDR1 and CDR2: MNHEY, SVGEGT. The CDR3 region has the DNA TGTGCCAGCAGTTACGGAGGACTACCACCCTACGAGCAGTACTTC. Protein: CASSYGGLPPYEQYF.

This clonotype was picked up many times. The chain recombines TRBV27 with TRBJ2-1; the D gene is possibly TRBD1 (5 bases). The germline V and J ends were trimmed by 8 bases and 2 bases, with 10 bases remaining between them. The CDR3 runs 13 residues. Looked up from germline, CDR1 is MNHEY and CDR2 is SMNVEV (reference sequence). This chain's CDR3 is CASAAQAYNEQFF. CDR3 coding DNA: TGTGCCAGCGCCGCACAGGCCTACAATGAGCAGTTCTTC.